A selection of T cell receptor beta chains follows, all from one sample in a study of T cell changes during pregnancy in multiple sclerosis. The method was immunoSEQ multiplex PCR; TCRdb's version includes in-frame clones alone and lacks a portion of them. The sample holds approximately 41,000 clones; less than 95% are singletons and the top ten take approximately 0.39%. Sequences were derived from CD4+ T cells from peripheral blood mononuclear cells, sampled in the second trimester of pregnancy. The receptors stem from a female donor with multiple sclerosis, enrolled in a pregnancy study. The CDR3 runs from the conserved cysteine through the conserved F or W. The order of the fields is V gene, clone size, J gene, D gene, CDR3 DNA, CDR3 protein. D genes are given only for firm matches. Rows give clone size only sometimes, using once, few, many, or a class for an expanded clone.

TRBV19	NA	TRBJ1-1	TRBD1	TGTGCCAGTAGTATTCAAACAGGGGGCAACACTGAAGCTTTCTTT	CASSIQTGGNTEAFF
TRBV9	NA	TRBJ2-5	TRBD2	TGTGCCAGCAGCATGACTAGCGGGAGGGGCCAAGAGACCCAGTACTTC	CASSMTSGRGQETQYF
TRBV27	NA	TRBJ1-2	NA	TGTGCCAGGTTTGACACCTATGGCTACACCTTC	CARFDTYGYTF
TRBV6-6	NA	TRBJ1-5	NA	TGTGCCAGCAGTTACGTGAGGGCGGGTGGCAATCAGCCCCAGCATTTT	CASSYVRAGGNQPQHF
TRBV18	NA	TRBJ2-2	NA	TGTGCCAGCTCACCGCAGGGCTCGGACACCGGGGAGCTGTTTTTT	CASSPQGSDTGELFF
TRBV6-5	NA	TRBJ1-1	NA	TGTGCCAGCAGTAGACAGGTTTTGGCGAACACTGAAGCTTTCTTT	CASSRQVLANTEAFF
TRBV11-2	NA	TRBJ2-1	TRBD2	TGTGCCAGCAGCCCGACTAGCGGGCTCTCCTACAATGAGCAGTTCTTC	CASSPTSGLSYNEQFF
TRBV11-1	NA	TRBJ2-4	TRBD1	TGTGCCAGCAGCACCGGGACAGGAGGCATTCAGTACTTC	CASSTGTGGIQYF
TRBV27	NA	TRBJ2-7	TRBD2	TGTGCCAGCTGGACTAGCGGGAGCAACGAGCAGTACTTC	CASWTSGSNEQYF
TRBV13	NA	TRBJ2-7	NA	TGTGCCAGCAGCCGCCGGGACTACGAGCAGTACTTC	CASSRRDYEQYF
TRBV7-8	NA	TRBJ1-2	TRBD1	TGTGCCAGCAGCTTACAGGGGGCTGAGGGCTACACCTTC	CASSLQGAEGYTF
TRBV2	NA	TRBJ1-6	TRBD1	TGTGCCAGCAGTCCCCAGGGGGCGTATAATTCACCCCTCCACTTT	CASSPQGAYNSPLHF
TRBV2	NA	TRBJ1-5	TRBD1	TGTGCCAGCAGACACGGGACAGGGGTATCTAGCAATCAGCCCCAGCATTTT	CASRHGTGVSSNQPQHF
TRBV6-1	NA	TRBJ1-1	NA	TGTGCCAGCGATTTAGACAGGTCCTACACAGTGGCTTTCTTT	CASDLDRSYTVAFF
TRBV5-4	once	TRBJ1-2	TRBD1	TGTGCCAGCAGCTCGACAGGGGATAACTATGGCTACACCTTC	CASSSTGDNYGYTF
TRBV21-1	NA	TRBJ1-2	NA	TGTGCCAGCAGCAAATTTAATGGCTACACCTTC	CASSKFNGYTF
TRBV27	NA	TRBJ2-2	TRBD2	TGTGCCAGCAGTTTAGGACTAGCGGGTGGCACCGGGGAGCTGTTTTTT	CASSLGLAGGTGELFF
TRBV7-3	NA	TRBJ1-1	NA	TGTGCCAGCAGCTTTGACGCAGGGATGAACACTGAAGCTTTCTTT	CASSFDAGMNTEAFF
TRBV5-4	NA	TRBJ2-5	TRBD1	TGTGCCAGCAGCTTGACAGGGGGCGGAGGGGAGACCCAGTACTTC	CASSLTGGGGETQYF
TRBV2	NA	TRBJ1-2	TRBD1	TGTGCCAGCAGTAGGGGAACAGGGGTGTCTAACTATGGCTACACCTTC	CASSRGTGVSNYGYTF
TRBV5-1	NA	TRBJ2-1	TRBD2	TGCGCCAGCAGATCTCCGGGACTAGATGGGGGTGAGCAGTTCTTC	CASRSPGLDGGEQFF